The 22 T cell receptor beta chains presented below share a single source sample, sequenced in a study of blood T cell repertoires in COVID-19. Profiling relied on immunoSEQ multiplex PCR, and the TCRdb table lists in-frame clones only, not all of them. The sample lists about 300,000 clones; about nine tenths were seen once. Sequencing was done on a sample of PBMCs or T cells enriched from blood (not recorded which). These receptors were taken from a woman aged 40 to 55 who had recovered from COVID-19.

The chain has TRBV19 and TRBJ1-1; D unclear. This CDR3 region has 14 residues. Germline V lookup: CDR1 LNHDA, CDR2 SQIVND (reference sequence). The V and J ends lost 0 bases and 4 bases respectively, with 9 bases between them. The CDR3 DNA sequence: TGTGCCAGTAGTATAGATTTCCCTCTCACTGAAGCTTTCTTT. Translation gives CASSIDFPLTEAFF.

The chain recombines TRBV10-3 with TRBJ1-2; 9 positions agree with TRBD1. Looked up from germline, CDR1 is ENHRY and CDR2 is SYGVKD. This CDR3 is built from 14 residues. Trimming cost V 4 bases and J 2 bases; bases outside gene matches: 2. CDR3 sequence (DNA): TGTGCCATCAGTGTTGGACAGGGGAACTATGGCTACACCTTC. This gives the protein CAISVGQGNYGYTF.

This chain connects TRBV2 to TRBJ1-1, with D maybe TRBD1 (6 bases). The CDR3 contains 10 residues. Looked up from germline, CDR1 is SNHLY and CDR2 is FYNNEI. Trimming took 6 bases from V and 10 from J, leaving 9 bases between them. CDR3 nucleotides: TGTGCCAGCAGGGGGGCTTCAGCTTTCTTT. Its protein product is CASRGASAFF.

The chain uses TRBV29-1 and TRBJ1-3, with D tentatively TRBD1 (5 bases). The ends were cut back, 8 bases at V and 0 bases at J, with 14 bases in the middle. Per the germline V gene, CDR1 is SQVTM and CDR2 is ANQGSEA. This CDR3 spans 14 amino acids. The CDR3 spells CSLRVGHSGNTIYF. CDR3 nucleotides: TGCAGCCTTCGGGTGGGGCACTCTGGAAACACCATATATTTT.

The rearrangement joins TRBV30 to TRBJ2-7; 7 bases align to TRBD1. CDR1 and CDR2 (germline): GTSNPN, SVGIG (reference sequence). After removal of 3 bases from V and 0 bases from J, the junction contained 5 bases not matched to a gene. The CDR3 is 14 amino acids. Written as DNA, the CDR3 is TGTGCCTGGAGGGGACAGTTAAGCTCCTACGAGCAGTACTTC. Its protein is CAWRGQLSSYEQYF.

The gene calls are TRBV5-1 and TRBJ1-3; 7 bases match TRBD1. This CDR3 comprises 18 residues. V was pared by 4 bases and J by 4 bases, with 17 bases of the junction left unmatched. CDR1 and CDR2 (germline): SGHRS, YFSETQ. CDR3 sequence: CASSPARGVPVYGNTIYF. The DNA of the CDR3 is TGCGCCAGCAGCCCCGCCAGGGGGGTGCCTGTGTACGGAAACACCATATATTTT.

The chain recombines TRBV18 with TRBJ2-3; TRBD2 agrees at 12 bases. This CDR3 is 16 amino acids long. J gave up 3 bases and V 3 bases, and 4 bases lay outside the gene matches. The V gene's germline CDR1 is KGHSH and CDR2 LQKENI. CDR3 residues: CASSPLAGGPTDTQYF. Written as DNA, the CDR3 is TGTGCCAGCTCACCTCTAGCGGGAGGGCCAACAGATACGCAGTATTTT.

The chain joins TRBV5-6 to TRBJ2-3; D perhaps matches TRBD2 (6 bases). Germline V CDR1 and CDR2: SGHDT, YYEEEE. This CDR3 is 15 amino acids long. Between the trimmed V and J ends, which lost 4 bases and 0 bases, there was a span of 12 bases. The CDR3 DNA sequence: TGTGCCAGCAGCCGACCCAGCGGGAGCACAGATACGCAGTATTTT. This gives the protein CASSRPSGSTDTQYF.

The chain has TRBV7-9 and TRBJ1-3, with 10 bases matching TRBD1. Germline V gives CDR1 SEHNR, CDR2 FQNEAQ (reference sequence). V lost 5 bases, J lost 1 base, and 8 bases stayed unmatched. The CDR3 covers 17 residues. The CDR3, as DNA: TGTGCCAGCAGCCCAAGGACAGGGGGTAATTCTGGAAACACCATATATTTT. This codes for CASSPRTGGNSGNTIYF.

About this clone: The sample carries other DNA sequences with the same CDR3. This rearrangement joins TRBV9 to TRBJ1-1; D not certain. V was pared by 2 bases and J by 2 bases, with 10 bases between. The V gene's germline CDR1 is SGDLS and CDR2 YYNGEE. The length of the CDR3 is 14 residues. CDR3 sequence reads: CASSVNSLNTEAFF. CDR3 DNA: TGTGCCAGCAGCGTCAACAGTCTTAACACTGAAGCTTTCTTT.

The CDR3 region is CAWSGQAYEQYF. The CDR3 DNA follows: TGTGCCTGGAGTGGCCAGGCCTACGAGCAGTACTTC. The rearrangement uses TRBV30 and TRBJ2-7; D gene uncertain. The germline gives CDR1 GTSNPN, CDR2 SVGIG (reference sequence). CDR3 length equals 12 residues. V was shortened by 1 base and J by 2 bases, with 6 bases between the two germline ends.

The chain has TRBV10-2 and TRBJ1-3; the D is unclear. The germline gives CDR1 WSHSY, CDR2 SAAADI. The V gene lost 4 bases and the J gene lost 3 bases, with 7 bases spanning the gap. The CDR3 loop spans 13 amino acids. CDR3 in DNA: TGCGCCAGCAGTGTGGGAGTTGGAAACACCATATATTTT. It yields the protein CASSVGVGNTIYF.

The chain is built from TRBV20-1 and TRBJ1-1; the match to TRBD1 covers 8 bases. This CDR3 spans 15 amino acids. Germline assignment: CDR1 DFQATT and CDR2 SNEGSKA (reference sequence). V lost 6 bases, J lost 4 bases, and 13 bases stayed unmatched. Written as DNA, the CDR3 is TGCAGTGCCAGTAGCCCGCTCCAGGGGGCCACTGAAGCTTTCTTT. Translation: CSASSPLQGATEAFF.

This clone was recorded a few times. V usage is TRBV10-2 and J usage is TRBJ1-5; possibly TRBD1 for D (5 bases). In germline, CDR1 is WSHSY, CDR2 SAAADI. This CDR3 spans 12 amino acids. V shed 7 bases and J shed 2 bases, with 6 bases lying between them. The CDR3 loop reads CASKGGNQPQHF. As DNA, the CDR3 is TGCGCCAGCAAAGGGGGCAATCAGCCCCAGCATTTT.

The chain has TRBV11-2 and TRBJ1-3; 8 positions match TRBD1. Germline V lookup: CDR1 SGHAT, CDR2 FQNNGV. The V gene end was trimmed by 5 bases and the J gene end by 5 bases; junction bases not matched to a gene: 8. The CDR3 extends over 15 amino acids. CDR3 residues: CASSHSGQERNTIYF. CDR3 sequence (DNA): TGTGCCAGCAGCCATTCGGGACAGGAGAGAAACACCATATATTTT.

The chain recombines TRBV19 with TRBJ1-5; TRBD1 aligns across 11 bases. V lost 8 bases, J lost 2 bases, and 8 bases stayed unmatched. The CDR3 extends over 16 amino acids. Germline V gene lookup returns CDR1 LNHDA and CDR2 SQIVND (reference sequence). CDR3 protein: CASRWTGGEGNQPQHF. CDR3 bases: TGTGCCAGTCGGTGGACAGGGGGCGAAGGCAATCAGCCCCAGCATTTT.

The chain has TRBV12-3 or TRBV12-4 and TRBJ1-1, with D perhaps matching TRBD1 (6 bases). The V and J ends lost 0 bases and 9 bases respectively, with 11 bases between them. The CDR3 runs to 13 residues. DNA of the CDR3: TGTGCCAGCAGTTTAGCGCAGGGGACGCAAGCTTTCTTT. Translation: CASSLAQGTQAFF.

The CDR3 loop is CASSQDEGAVNTEAFF. The CDR3 nucleotides are TGTGCCAGCAGCCAAGATGAGGGGGCCGTGAACACTGAAGCTTTCTTT. The V and J genes are TRBV14 and TRBJ1-1; 7 bases are a match to TRBD1. CDR3 length: 16 amino acids. CDR1 SGHDN and CDR2 FVKESK come from the germline V gene. V lost 0 bases, J lost 0 bases, and 4 bases stayed unmatched.

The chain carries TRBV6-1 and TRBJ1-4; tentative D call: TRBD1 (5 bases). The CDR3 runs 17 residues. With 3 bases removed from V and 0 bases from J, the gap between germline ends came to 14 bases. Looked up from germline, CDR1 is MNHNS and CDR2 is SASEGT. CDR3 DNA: TGTGCCAGCAGTGATAGGTTTGGGGCCTCAACTAATGAAAAACTGTTTTTT. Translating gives CASSDRFGASTNEKLFF.

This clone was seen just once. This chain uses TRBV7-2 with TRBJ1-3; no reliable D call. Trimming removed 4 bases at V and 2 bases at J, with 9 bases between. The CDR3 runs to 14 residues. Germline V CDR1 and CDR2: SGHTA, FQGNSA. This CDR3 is CASSSDLAGNTIYF. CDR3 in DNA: TGTGCCAGCAGCTCAGATCTGGCTGGAAACACCATATATTTT.

The CDR3 spells CASSNQGGNTEAFF. For the CDR3, the DNA is TGTGCCAGCAGCAACCAGGGGGGAAACACTGAAGCTTTCTTT. The chain joins TRBV7-9 to TRBJ1-1, with 7 bases fitting TRBD1. This CDR3 is 14 amino acids long. V lost 5 bases to trimming and J lost 2 bases; unmatched junction nucleotides: 5. In germline, CDR1 is SEHNR, CDR2 FQNEAQ (reference sequence).

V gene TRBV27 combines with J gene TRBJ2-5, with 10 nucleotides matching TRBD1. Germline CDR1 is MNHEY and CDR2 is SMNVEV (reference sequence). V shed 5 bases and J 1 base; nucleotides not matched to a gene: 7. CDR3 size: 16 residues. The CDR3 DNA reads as TGTGCCAGCAGTCCCAGGACAGGGGGTCTCCAAGAGACCCAGTACTTC. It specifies CASSPRTGGLQETQYF.